One and the same sample provided the 23 T cell receptor beta chains below, sequenced in a study of regulatory T cells in long-lasting Graves disease. Time point in this sample: persistent/refractory GD, antithyroid drugs over 5 years with positive TRAb. The TCR library was made from RNA extracted from PBMCs. Libraries of TCR beta came from iRepertoire HTBI primers plus Arm-PCR of CDR3 regions. Each CDR3 protein is one row after TCRdb ran MiXCR on the multiplex PCR reads. In the table there are approximately 290,000 distinct CDR3 sequences, around 20% of which are singletons. The specimen was peripheral blood mononuclear cells (PBMCs), collected when the disease was refractory, from a patient treated with antithyroid drugs. The receptors here all came from a female donor with Graves disease.

This clonotype was observed at least ten times. The germline gene is not matched at one end of the junction; a read error may be the cause. This sequence joins TRBV12-3 or TRBV12-4 and TRBJ2-7; the match to TRBD2 covers 9 bases. The CDR3 length is 15 residues. CDR3 nucleotides: TGTGCCAGCAGTCTAGCGGGAATGGCCGGCTACGAGCAGTACTTC. Translation gives CASSLAGMAGYEQYF.

This clonotype came up a few times. The V call is TRBV15, the J call TRBJ2-4, with 11 bases fitting TRBD1. The CDR3 extends over 14 amino acids. Trimming took 9 bases from V and 1 from J; bases not matched to a gene: 2. Germline CDR1 is LNHNV and CDR2 is YYDKDF (reference sequence). CDR3 nucleotide sequence: TGTGCCACGGGGACAGGGGGTGCCAAAAACATTCAGTACTTC. Its translation is CATGTGGAKNIQYF.

Of note for this clonotype: The conserved closing phenylalanine or tryptophan is absent in this CDR3, likely reflecting a read error. The chain has TRBV20-1 and TRBJ1-1; 10 bases are shared with TRBD1. Unmatched junction bases numbered 2, after V lost 1 base and J lost 3 bases. The CDR3 runs 14 residues. Per germline, CDR1 DFQATT and CDR2 SNEGSKA (reference sequence). The CDR3 coding sequence is TGCAGTGCTAGAGGGACAGGGGGGTACACTGAAGCTTTCTCT. As protein: CSARGTGGYTEAFS.

This clonotype was observed many times. The V and J genes are TRBV4-2 and TRBJ1-5, with a possible D match to TRBD1 (6 bases). V shed 2 bases and J shed 6 bases, with 11 bases lying between them. CDR3 length: 14 amino acids. The germline V gene has CDR1 LGHNA and CDR2 YNFKEQ. In DNA, the CDR3 is TGTGCCAGCAGCCAATCCCAGGGGTTTCAGCCCCAGCATTTT. It yields the protein CASSQSQGFQPQHF.

This clonotype was seen only a few times. This chain joins TRBV10-3 and TRBJ1-1; D might be TRBD1 (6 bases). The CDR3 contains 14 residues. Germline V gene sequence: CDR1 ENHRY, CDR2 SYGVKD. V dropped 7 bases and J dropped 0 bases, with 12 bases sitting between them. The CDR3 protein is CAIKRTELNTEAFF. In nucleotides, the CDR3 is TGTGCCATCAAAAGGACAGAATTGAACACTGAAGCTTTCTTT.

In its sample, this clonotype was seen many times. The J gene is TRBJ2-7, the V gene TRBV20-1; D gene uncertain. Trimming removed 1 base from V and 5 bases from J, with 18 bases in between. The length of the CDR3 is 15 residues. Germline CDR1 is DFQATT and CDR2 is SNEGSKA (reference sequence). CDR3 in amino acids: CSARALSGPRDEQYF. CDR3 in DNA: TGCAGTGCTAGAGCCCTTTCTGGGCCACGGGACGAGCAGTACTTC.

This clonotype was counted many times. The rearrangement uses TRBV27 and TRBJ2-5; 14 positions agree with TRBD2. Trimming took 8 bases from V and 1 from J; bases not matched to a gene: 18. The germline gives CDR1 MNHEY, CDR2 SMNVEV (reference sequence). This CDR3 comprises 20 residues. CDR3 in DNA: TGTGCCAGCGCTGATCTGTCCGGGACTAGCGGGGGTTCGGCCCAAGAGACCCAGTACTTC. It yields the protein CASADLSGTSGGSAQETQYF.

The V and J genes are TRBV18 and TRBJ2-7, with 11 bases that match TRBD2. Germline trimming cut 5 bases from V and 3 bases from J; bases unmatched to any gene: 12. The V gene's germline CDR1 is KGHSH and CDR2 LQKENI. CDR3 size: 17 residues. CDR3 region: CASSKRATSGTYYEQYF. Here the CDR3 DNA reads TGTGCCAGCTCAAAAAGGGCGACTAGCGGGACCTACTACGAGCAGTACTTC.

This clonotype was counted at least ten times. The V and J genes are TRBV7-9 and TRBJ2-7; TRBD2 matches at 11 bases. Trimming cost V 5 bases and J 3 bases; bases outside gene matches: 3. Germline V lookup: CDR1 SEHNR, CDR2 FQNEAQ (reference sequence). The CDR3 runs 14 residues. DNA for the CDR3: TGTGCCAGCAGCAGGGGACTAGCGGACTACGAGCAGTACTTC. This encodes CASSRGLADYEQYF. Together with reference TRBV7-9 and TRBJ2-7, the CDR3 gives the full variable domain: DTGVSQNPRHKITKRGQNVTFRCDPISEHNRLYWYRQTLGQGPEFLTYFQNEAQLEKSRLLSDRFSAERPKGSFSTLEIQRTEQGDSAMYLCASSRGLADYEQYFGPGTRLTVT.

The V call is TRBV3-1, the J call TRBJ2-5, with 9 bases aligning to TRBD1. The CDR3 contains 16 residues. The germline V gene encodes CDR1 LGHDT and CDR2 YNNKEL (reference sequence). V gave up 0 bases and J gave up 2 bases; unmatched junction bases: 4. The CDR3 sequence: CASSQDTTGGQETQYF. CDR3 bases: TGTGCCAGCAGCCAAGATACGACAGGGGGGCAAGAGACCCAGTACTTC.

The rearrangement links TRBV19 to TRBJ2-5; D is possibly TRBD2 (5 bases). The CDR3 contains 14 residues. Germline V gene data show CDR1 as LNHDA and CDR2 as SQIVND (reference sequence). Deletions cut 5 bases from V and 4 bases from J, with 14 bases between. CDR3 nucleotide sequence: TGTGCCAGTAGTCTGGGCCCACTAGGAGAGACCCAGTACTTC. Protein: CASSLGPLGETQYF.

This clonotype was counted at least ten times. The rearrangement uses TRBV7-9 and TRBJ1-2; 10 bases are shared with TRBD1. Germline CDR1 is SEHNR and CDR2 is FQNEAQ (reference sequence). This CDR3 is 13 amino acids long. The V segment lost 5 bases and the J segment 7 bases; nucleotides outside the gene matches: 4. The CDR3 bases are TGTGCCAGCAGCGAGGGACAGGGGCTTGGCTACACCTTC. This encodes CASSEGQGLGYTF.

This chain joins TRBV2 and TRBJ1-2; D ambiguous. V was cut by 3 bases and J by 3 bases, with 5 bases left in between. The CDR3 is 12 amino acids. The germline CDR1 and CDR2 sequences are SNHLY and FYNNEI. CDR3 bases: TGTGCCAGCAGTGAGAGTCACTATGGCTACACCTTC. Translated: CASSESHYGYTF. The complete variable domain, with remaining parts taken from reference TRBV2 and TRBJ1-2, reads EPEVTQTPSHQVTQMGQEVILRCVPISNHLYFYWYRQILGQKVEFLVSFYNNEISEKSEIFDDQFSVERPDGSNFTLKIRSTKLEDSAMYFCASSESHYGYTFGSGTRLTVV.

With regard to this clonotype: A much larger clone lies a single base off, so this may be a read error. The V call is TRBV7-2, the J call TRBJ1-1; D is unclear. CDR1 SGHTA and CDR2 FQGNSA come from the germline V gene. Trimming removed 5 bases at V and 6 bases at J, with 10 bases between. The CDR3 extends over 12 amino acids. The CDR3 nucleotides read TGTGCCAGCAGCACCCACCGCTCTGAAGCTTTCTTT. Protein: CASSTHRSEAFF. The full variable domain, in which reference TRBV7-2 and TRBJ1-1 provide the parts outside the CDR3, is GAGVSQSPSNKVTEKGKDVELRCDPISGHTALYWYRQSLGQGLEFLIYFQGNSAPDKSGLPSDRFSAERTGGSVSTLTIQRTQQEDSAVYLCASSTHRSEAFFGQGTRLTVV.

The chain has TRBV20-1 and TRBJ2-2, with TRBD1 matching 8 bases. V was clipped by 3 bases and J by 2 bases; unmatched bases: 2. The CDR3 totals 14 residues. From germline, CDR1 is DFQATT and CDR2 SNEGSKA (reference sequence). CDR3 sequence (DNA): TGCAGTGCTAGGGGACAGGCAAACACCGGGGAGCTGTTTTTT. It yields the protein CSARGQANTGELFF.

The rearrangement joins TRBV5-1 to TRBJ1-4; 8 bases are a match to TRBD1. Germline lookup yields CDR1 SGHRS and CDR2 YFSETQ. Trimming at V came to 5 bases and at J to 3 bases, leaving 9 bases not matched to a gene. The CDR3 runs 16 residues. CDR3 sequence reads: CASRESPGQANEKLFF. The CDR3 nucleotides read TGCGCCAGCAGGGAGTCACCGGGACAGGCTAATGAAAAACTGTTTTTT. Supplemented by reference TRBV5-1 and TRBJ1-4, the full variable domain reads KAGVTQTPRYLIKTRGQQVTLSCSPISGHRSVSWYQQTPGQGLQFLFEYFSETQRNKGNFPGRFSGRQFSNSRSEMNVSTLELGDSALYLCASRESPGQANEKLFFGSGTQLSVL.

The rearrangement links TRBV5-8 to TRBJ1-1; no definite D call. This CDR3 region has 13 residues. The germline V gene has CDR1 SGHTS and CDR2 YDEGEE. V shed 1 base and J shed 8 bases, with 12 bases lying between them. CDR3 DNA sequence: TGTGCCAGCAGCTTGCTAGTTCGCAGCGAAGCTTTCTTT. It encodes CASSLLVRSEAFF.

The genes are TRBV20-1 and TRBJ2-5; 11 positions match TRBD1. The CDR3 has 15 residues. Germline assignment: CDR1 DFQATT and CDR2 SNEGSKA (reference sequence). V lost 4 bases to trimming and J lost 5 bases; unmatched junction nucleotides: 9. The CDR3 bases are TGCAGTGCTACCGGACAGGGGGCGCCCGCGGAGACCCAGTACTTC. It codes for CSATGQGAPAETQYF.

This clonotype was detected a few times. CDR3 DNA: TGTGCCAGCAGCACTACGGGACAGGGCCTTTTCTACGAGCAGTACTTC. Its translation is CASSTTGQGLFYEQYF. The chain is built from TRBV5-6 and TRBJ2-7; 9 bases align to TRBD1. The CDR3 has 16 residues. Per the germline V gene, CDR1 is SGHDT and CDR2 is YYEEEE. Germline trimming cut 4 bases from V and 3 bases from J; bases unmatched to any gene: 11.

The chain employs TRBV7-9 and TRBJ2-5; D is uncertain. Trimming shortened V by 5 bases and J by 3 bases, and 22 bases separated the two germline ends. This CDR3 comprises 17 residues. The V gene's germline CDR1 is SEHNR and CDR2 FQNEAQ (reference sequence). As DNA, the CDR3 is TGTGCCAGCAGCCCCTCTTCTAGACACCTCCTGGAAGAGACCCAGTACTTC. Protein: CASSPSSRHLLEETQYF.

The table lists this clonotype with many counts. The V gene is TRBV7-2, the J gene TRBJ1-6; D perhaps matches TRBD1 (5 bases). This CDR3 contains 16 residues. V was cut by 4 bases and J by 9 bases, with 19 bases left in between. Germline-derived CDR1 and CDR2 are SGHTA and FQGNSA. As DNA, the CDR3 is TGTGCCAGCAGCTGGGGCAGGGCCCTTGGTGGTTCACCCCTCCACTTT. Amino acid sequence: CASSWGRALGGSPLHF.

This clonotype occurred once. A read error may be the cause here, since a much bigger clone is one base away. The V gene is TRBV11-2, the J gene TRBJ2-7; D may be TRBD1 or TRBD2 (5 bases each). The germline CDR1 and CDR2 sequences are SGHAT and FQNNGV. CDR3 size: 15 residues. This CDR3 reads CAGSLDRGEGLEQYF. The CDR3 DNA is TGTGCCGGCAGCTTAGATCGGGGTGAGGGGCTCGAGCAGTACTTC.

The CDR3 region has the DNA TGTGCCAGCAGCTCCAGGGGGCCACCCTCCTACGAGCAGTACTTC. It encodes CASSSRGPPSYEQYF. The chain links TRBV7-9 to TRBJ2-7, with 8 nucleotides matching TRBD1. Trimming removed 4 bases from V and 0 bases from J; junction bases left unmatched: 5. The CDR3 sequence is 15 residues long. Per the germline V gene, CDR1 is SEHNR and CDR2 is FQNEAQ (reference sequence).